One and the same sample provided the 3 T cell receptor beta chains below, sequenced in a study of CD8+CD57+ T cells in acquired aplastic anemia. By flow cytometry, patients selected for sequencing had shown an expansion of CD8+CD57+ cells. Genomic DNA, serving as template, underwent TCR beta VDJ and CDR3 profiling. TCRdb reprocessed the reads via MiXCR and lists one record per CDR3 protein. This repertoire shows about 160,000 distinct CDR3 sequences, about 70% found once; its top ten account for around 45%. Sequenced sample: sorted CD4+, CD8+, or CD8+CD57+ T cells (not recorded which) from PBMCs. The receptor source for this set is a human donor with aplastic anemia.

This chain links TRBV29-1 with TRBJ2-1; D is undetermined. V lost 6 bases and J 5 bases, leaving 14 bases between the germline ends. Germline V CDR1 and CDR2: SQVTM, ANQGSEA. CDR3 length equals 13 residues. CDR3 loop: CSVPRGPDNEQFF. CDR3 DNA sequence: TGCAGCGTGCCCCGCGGTCCCGACAATGAGCAGTTCTTC.

The chain links TRBV7-9 to TRBJ1-3, with D uncertain. Trimming took off 4 bases at V and 8 bases at J, with 9 bases between the two ends. Germline CDR1 is SEHNR and CDR2 is FQNEAQ (reference sequence). The CDR3 has 12 amino acids. The CDR3: CASSSNLDTIYF. The CDR3, as DNA: TGTGCCAGCAGCTCGAATCTGGACACCATATATTTT.

This clonotype was detected ten times or more. This sequence joins TRBV10-3 and TRBJ2-2; TRBD1 agrees at 8 bases. The CDR3 spans 17 residues. The germline V gene has CDR1 ENHRY and CDR2 SYGVKD. V lost 0 bases, J lost 5 bases, and 8 bases stayed unmatched. CDR3 protein: CAISESTDRAETGELFF. CDR3 nucleotides: TGTGCCATCAGTGAGTCTACGGACAGGGCGGAGACCGGGGAGCTGTTTTTT.